Below are 29 T cell receptor beta chains sequenced from a single sample in a study of T cells in localized non-small cell lung cancer (dated by TCRdb to the early 2020s). The library was made by the immunoSEQ multiplex PCR assay. TCRdb took over this immuneACCESS table, retaining in-frame rearrangements with V and J assigned. Such tables are incomplete; in checked studies, under half of the missing clones stem from an unresolved V gene, and the remainder is unexplained. This sample gives about 41,000 clones in total; about nine tenths of them show up just once. The ten top clones hold about 2.6% of the sample. Sequenced material: peripheral blood, taken before any cancer treatment. These receptors all come from a female donor older than 55 with stage I squamous cell lung carcinoma.

This rearrangement joins TRBV15 to TRBJ1-2; no reliable D call. Per the germline V gene, CDR1 is LNHNV and CDR2 is YYDKDF (reference sequence). This CDR3 spans 15 amino acids. The V end lost 1 base, the J end lost 4 bases, and 13 bases lay between the germline ends. The CDR3 here is CATSRVARQSYGYTF. CDR3 DNA sequence: TGTGCCACCAGCAGAGTCGCGAGGCAGTCCTATGGCTACACCTTC.

This chain joins TRBV6-5 and TRBJ1-1, with D possibly TRBD1 on 5 matching bases. CDR3 length: 15 amino acids. Between the trimmed V and J ends, which lost 2 bases and 0 bases, there was a span of 10 bases. CDR1 and CDR2 from the germline V gene are MNHEY and SVGAGI. The chain's CDR3 is CASSYGAGMNTEAFF. DNA of the CDR3: TGTGCCAGCAGTTACGGGGCCGGCATGAACACTGAAGCTTTCTTT.

This chain joins TRBV14 and TRBJ2-7; D call uncertain. Trimming stripped 6 bases from V and 4 bases from J, with 7 bases between. The CDR3 has 11 amino acids. Germline V gene sequence: CDR1 SGHDN, CDR2 FVKESK. DNA for the CDR3: TGTGCCAGCAGGGGGATATACGAGCAGTACTTC. Encoded protein: CASRGIYEQYF.

This clone was detected only once. J is TRBJ2-5 and V is TRBV10-3; 12 bases align to TRBD2. The CDR3 sequence is 17 residues long. J was trimmed by 5 bases and V by 4 bases; bases with no gene match: 11. Germline V gene data show CDR1 as ENHRY and CDR2 as SYGVKD. The CDR3 bases are TGTGCCATCAGTGTCGGTCTAGCGGGAGGGCCGGGGGAGACCCAGTACTTC. It encodes CAISVGLAGGPGETQYF.

The rearrangement joins TRBV6-5 to TRBJ1-1; tentatively, D is TRBD1 (5 bases). Trimming took off 6 bases at V and 1 base at J, with 9 bases between the two ends. Germline loops: CDR1 MNHEY, CDR2 SVGAGI. The CDR3 runs 13 residues. CDR3 bases: TGTGCCAGCAGGGGAGGACAGAACACTGAAGCTTTCTTT. It translates to CASRGGQNTEAFF.

V and J are TRBV6-1 and TRBJ2-5; D not certain. CDR3 length: 12 residues. The V gene's germline CDR1 is MNHNS and CDR2 SASEGT. V shed 8 bases and J shed 4 bases, with 11 bases lying between them. The CDR3 DNA reads TGTGCCAGCGTAATGGACGGAGAGACCCAGTACTTC. Amino acids: CASVMDGETQYF.

The chain links TRBV7-2 to TRBJ2-2, with D hard to call. V dropped 1 base and J dropped 2 bases, with 5 bases sitting between them. Germline V gives CDR1 SGHTA, CDR2 FQGNSA. This CDR3 has 14 amino acids. CDR3 loop: CASSLVSNTGELFF. As DNA, the CDR3 is TGTGCCAGCAGCTTAGTATCTAACACCGGGGAGCTGTTTTTT.

The genes are TRBV7-9 and TRBJ2-3, with 9 bases aligning to TRBD2. The CDR3 is 19 residues long. The J segment lost 0 bases and the V segment lost 1 base, leaving 11 bases of the junction unmatched. Germline-derived CDR1 and CDR2 are SEHNR and FQNEAQ (reference sequence). CDR3 nucleotide sequence: TGTGCCAGCAGCTTAGGAAGGCTAGCGGGAACCTCTAGCACAGATACGCAGTATTTT. It specifies CASSLGRLAGTSSTDTQYF.

This chain links TRBV30 with TRBJ2-1; no firm D call. CDR1 and CDR2 from the germline V gene are GTSNPN and SVGIG (reference sequence). The V gene lost 4 bases and the J gene lost 7 bases, with 8 bases spanning the gap. The CDR3 totals 11 residues. The CDR3, as DNA: TGTGCCTGGACCCCGCGGAATGAGCAGTTCTTC. This sequence encodes CAWTPRNEQFF.

The rearrangement joins TRBV5-8 to TRBJ2-7, with 7 nucleotides matching TRBD2. Trimming took 5 bases from V and 4 from J; bases not matched to a gene: 12. In germline, CDR1 is SGHTS, CDR2 YDEGEE. The CDR3 is 15 amino acids. The CDR3 bases are TGTGCCAGCAGGGGAGGGGTTCGCAGACTATACGAGCAGTACTTC. This encodes CASRGGVRRLYEQYF. The complete variable domain, with remaining parts taken from reference TRBV5-8 and TRBJ2-7, reads EAGVTQSPTHLIKTRGQQATLRCSPISGHTSVYWYQQALGLGLQFLLWYDEGEERNRGNFPPRFSGRQFPNYSSELNVNALELEDSALYLCASRGGVRRLYEQYFGPGTRLTVT.

The sample holds a few counts of this clone. The genes are TRBV10-1 and TRBJ1-5; D unresolved. The germline V gene has CDR1 WNHNN and CDR2 SYGVQD (reference sequence). The CDR3 loop spans 9 amino acids. V gave up 7 bases and J gave up 9 bases, with 4 bases separating them. The DNA of the CDR3 is TGCGCCAGCATTCTGCCCCAGCATTTT. Encoded protein: CASILPQHF.

The rearrangement uses TRBV7-9 and TRBJ2-7, with D perhaps given as TRBD1 or TRBD2 (5 bases each). This CDR3 contains 15 residues. Between the trimmed V and J ends, which lost 5 bases and 3 bases, there was a span of 17 bases. Germline CDR1 is SEHNR and CDR2 is FQNEAQ (reference sequence). CDR3 region: CASSPYRDLVYEQYF. The CDR3 region has the DNA TGTGCCAGCAGCCCCTACCGGGACCTAGTCTACGAGCAGTACTTC.

This clone was detected once. The V gene is TRBV5-5, the J gene TRBJ2-2; tentative D call: TRBD2 (5 bases). The length of the CDR3 is 16 residues. V lost 0 bases to trimming and J lost 3 bases, with 12 bases between them. Germline V gene lookup returns CDR1 SGHKS and CDR2 YYEKEE (reference sequence). The CDR3 sequence is CASSLGGETYTGELFF. CDR3 sequence (DNA): TGTGCCAGCAGCTTGGGGGGAGAAACGTACACCGGGGAGCTGTTTTTT.

The chain recombines TRBV6-1 with TRBJ2-1; TRBD2 aligns across 10 bases. V gave up 4 bases and J gave up 2 bases; unmatched junction bases: 8. CDR1 and CDR2 (germline): MNHNS, SASEGT. CDR3 length: 17 residues. The DNA of the CDR3 is TGTGCCAGCAGTGGGCTAGCGGGAGACGACCCCTACAATGAGCAGTTCTTC. Protein: CASSGLAGDDPYNEQFF.

The V and J genes are TRBV18 and TRBJ2-1; D remains unclear. V lost 3 bases and J 0 bases, leaving 9 bases between the germline ends. CDR3 length: 15 residues. CDR1 is KGHSH, CDR2 LQKENI, per germline. The CDR3 loop reads CASSPLDGSYNEQFF. In nucleotides, the CDR3 is TGTGCCAGCTCACCTCTGGATGGCTCCTACAATGAGCAGTTCTTC.

This chain connects TRBV7-2 to TRBJ1-1; maybe TRBD1 (5 bases). Germline V gives CDR1 SGHTA, CDR2 FQGNSA. Trimming shortened V by 1 base and J by 0 bases, and 18 bases separated the two germline ends. The CDR3 has 18 residues. The CDR3 region is CASSLEPVGHGMNTEAFF. The CDR3 DNA reads as TGTGCCAGCAGCTTAGAGCCCGTCGGACACGGCATGAACACTGAAGCTTTCTTT.

This chain connects TRBV1 to TRBJ2-7; the listed D gene, TRBD2, was not tested against the DNA. TRBV1 is a known pseudogene. This CDR3 has 16 amino acids. The CDR3 region has the DNA TGCACCAGCAGCTGGATGACTAGCGGGAGGATCTACGAGCAGTACTTC. As protein: CTSSWMTSGRIYEQYF.

The chain uses TRBV30 and TRBJ2-1; TRBD2 matches 11 bases. The CDR3 is 13 amino acids. The junction had 1 base not matched to a gene; V was cut back by 5 bases and J by 4 bases. Germline V lookup: CDR1 GTSNPN, CDR2 SVGIG (reference sequence). CDR3 nucleotide sequence: TGTGCCTGGCGACTAGCGGGATACAATGAGCAGTTCTTC. It yields the protein CAWRLAGYNEQFF.

This chain connects TRBV9 to TRBJ2-2; D remains unclear. The CDR3 runs 14 residues. Germline V gene data show CDR1 as SGDLS and CDR2 as YYNGEE. With 0 bases removed from V and 2 bases from J, the gap between germline ends came to 5 bases. CDR3 sequence reads: CASSVGQNTGELFF. The CDR3 DNA sequence: TGTGCCAGCAGCGTAGGACAAAACACCGGGGAGCTGTTTTTT.

This chain connects TRBV19 to TRBJ1-5; D may be TRBD1 (5 bases). This CDR3 comprises 11 residues. Germline V gene data show CDR1 as LNHDA and CDR2 as SQIVND (reference sequence). Trimming took 8 bases from V and 9 from J, leaving 11 bases between them. CDR3 nucleotide sequence: TGTGCCAGTGGGGGTCAGCTGCCCCAGCATTTT. It encodes CASGGQLPQHF.

This rearrangement joins TRBV5-1 to TRBJ2-7; TRBD2 agrees at 9 bases. The length of the CDR3 is 16 residues. Germline-derived CDR1 and CDR2 are SGHRS and YFSETQ. With 3 bases clipped from V and 1 base from J, the junction kept 8 bases outside the gene matches. CDR3: CASSSMTSGKSYEQYF. Written as DNA, the CDR3 is TGCGCCAGCAGCTCGATGACTAGCGGAAAATCCTACGAGCAGTACTTC. Supplemented by reference TRBV5-1 and TRBJ2-7, the full variable domain reads KAGVTQTPRYLIKTRGQQVTLSCSPISGHRSVSWYQQTPGQGLQFLFEYFSETQRNKGNFPGRFSGRQFSNSRSEMNVSTLELGDSALYLCASSSMTSGKSYEQYFGPGTRLTVT.

V is TRBV2 and J is TRBJ2-2; D perhaps matches TRBD2 (6 bases). Germline-derived CDR1 and CDR2 are SNHLY and FYNNEI. Trimming removed 6 bases from V and 6 bases from J, with 14 bases in between. The CDR3 extends over 14 amino acids. DNA for the CDR3: TGTGCCAGCAGAGCCACCACTAGCTCCGGGGAGCTGTTTTTT. The encoded protein is CASRATTSSGELFF.

This chain connects TRBV6-1 to TRBJ1-5; weak D call: TRBD1 (6 bases). V was clipped by 4 bases and J by 2 bases, with 15 bases between them. Germline CDR1 is MNHNS and CDR2 is SASEGT. The CDR3 runs 16 residues. The DNA of the CDR3 is TGTGCCAGCAGTGCTCAGGGGATGGGCGGCAATCAGCCCCAGCATTTT. Protein: CASSAQGMGGNQPQHF.

The chain has TRBV5-6 and TRBJ2-1, with D possibly being TRBD1 or TRBD2 (5 bases each). The CDR3 length is 16 residues. Germline V lookup: CDR1 SGHDT, CDR2 YYEEEE. Between the trimmed V and J ends, which lost 5 bases and 10 bases, there was a span of 25 bases. CDR3 protein: CASRRALLQAGGEQFF. The CDR3 region has the DNA TGTGCCAGCAGACGGGCGCTGTTACAGGCCGGCGGGGAGCAGTTCTTC.

The rearrangement uses TRBV4-3 and TRBJ2-1; 7 positions agree with TRBD2. The CDR3 totals 16 residues. Germline trimming cut 2 bases from V and 3 bases from J; bases unmatched to any gene: 7. Germline CDR1 LGHNA, CDR2 YSLEER. CDR3: CASSQISGADYNEQFF. CDR3 nucleotides: TGCGCCAGCAGCCAAATAAGCGGGGCCGACTACAATGAGCAGTTCTTC.

The chain employs TRBV9 and TRBJ1-2; D not resolved. The length of the CDR3 is 14 residues. Trimming took 4 bases from V and 2 from J, leaving 12 bases between them. The germline V gene encodes CDR1 SGDLS and CDR2 YYNGEE. CDR3 nucleotide sequence: TGTGCCAGCAGCCTAACTGGTGCAAACTATGGCTACACCTTC. Translated, it gives CASSLTGANYGYTF.

Written as DNA, the CDR3 is TGTGCCGCCAGACTTGCGGGACAGGGGGCAACCGAGCAGTACTTC. It codes for CAARLAGQGATEQYF. The V gene is TRBV28, the J gene TRBJ2-7; 12 bases match TRBD1. Germline trimming cut 11 bases from V and 6 bases from J; bases unmatched to any gene: 14. This CDR3 has 15 amino acids. The V gene's germline CDR1 is MDHEN and CDR2 SYDVKM. Using reference TRBV28 and TRBJ2-7 for the parts outside the CDR3, the full variable domain is DVKVTQSSRYLVKRTGEKVFLECVQDMDHENMFWYRQDPGLGLRLIYFSYDVKMKEKGDIPEGYSVSREKKERFSLILESASTNQTSMYLCAARLAGQGATEQYFGPGTRLTVT.

The genes are TRBV15 and TRBJ2-7, with 7 bases lining up with TRBD1. V lost 4 bases, J lost 0 bases, and 6 bases stayed unmatched. Germline V gene lookup returns CDR1 LNHNV and CDR2 YYDKDF (reference sequence). The CDR3 runs to 15 residues. Written as DNA, the CDR3 is TGTGCCACCAGCACAGGCAGGACAGGCTCCTACGAGCAGTACTTC. It specifies CATSTGRTGSYEQYF. The full variable domain, in which reference TRBV15 and TRBJ2-7 provide the parts outside the CDR3, is DAMVIQNPRYQVTQFGKPVTLSCSQTLNHNVMYWYQQKSSQAPKLLFHYYDKDFNNEADTPDNFQSRRPNTSFCFLDIRSPGLGDTAMYLCATSTGRTGSYEQYFGPGTRLTVT.

The rearrangement joins TRBV10-3 to TRBJ1-1; maybe TRBD1 (6 bases). V was clipped by 3 bases and J by 5 bases, with 16 bases between them. The length of the CDR3 is 15 residues. Germline V gives CDR1 ENHRY, CDR2 SYGVKD. CDR3 in DNA: TGTGCCATCAGTGATTCTAACAGGGAAAGGACTGAAGCTTTCTTT. Residues: CAISDSNRERTEAFF.